This T cell receptor beta chain appears in the sequencing data of a study of Ad26.COV2.S vaccination and SARS-CoV-2 variants. Indicated treatment: approximately 18 received Ad26.COV2.S at low or high dose, single or two shots; several received placebo; per-sample allocation not given. Collection of samples fell on day 63 after the first vaccine or placebo injection. Repertoires were generated with immunoSEQ multiplex PCR, while TCRdb's copy carries only in-frame clones and drops some. This sample has some 370,000 clones, with around four fifths found just once. Details on this clone: The target antigen is unknown.

Study outcomes and limitations: Reportedly, after vaccination the spike-specific CD8+ and CD4+ T cell responses displayed substantial breadth.

The specimen comprised peripheral blood, sampled in a trial of Ad26.COV2.S vaccine versus placebo. This receptor was identified in a person between 18 and 60 years old who received the Ad26.COV2.S COVID-19 vaccine or a placebo.

The CDR3 coding sequence is TGTGCCAGTAGTACCGGGGTTTACAATGAGCAGTTCTTC. Translation gives CASSTGVYNEQFF. V usage is TRBV19 and J usage is TRBJ2-1; weak D call: TRBD2 (5 bases). The V end lost 4 bases, the J end lost 4 bases, and 8 bases lay between the germline ends. Germline values: CDR1 LNHDA, CDR2 SQIVND (reference sequence). The CDR3 loop spans 13 amino acids.